This T cell receptor beta chain came from a study of chronic HIV infection and antiretroviral therapy. The J segment lost 9 bases and the V segment lost 5 bases, leaving 4 bases of the junction unmatched. The CDR3 contains 14 residues. The germline V gene has CDR1 SNHLY and CDR2 FYNNEI. TCRdb recomputed calls from the 5' RACE reads with MiXCR, one row per CDR3 protein. This sample has fewer than 40,000 distinct CDR3 sequences; about 8.1% occur once, and the top ten carry roughly 2.6%. The V call is TRBV2, the J call TRBJ2-1; TRBD2 matches at 13 bases. This clonotype was obtained from an adult who had HIV and had not received antiretroviral therapy, or was an uninfected healthy control (not recorded which). The sample consisted of peripheral blood. The CDR3 loop reads CASSRLAGGREQFF. In nucleotides, the CDR3 is TGTGCCAGCAGTCGACTAGCGGGAGGACGTGAGCAGTTCTTC.